Below, one T cell receptor (beta chain) is given with its context. The data were obtained in a study of cytomegalovirus exposure and HLA in healthy donors. Study as a whole: From about 179 million T cells, an earlier analysis saw roughly 100 million unique TCR beta sequences.

Germline CDR1 is SGHNT and CDR2 is YENEEA. Unmatched junction bases numbered 1, after V lost 1 base and J lost 4 bases. The CDR3 length is 15 residues. Amplification used 60 Vbeta primers and 13 Jbeta primers. Sequencing was performed with immunoSEQ multiplex PCR; in TCRdb, only in-frame clones are kept and a portion is missing. The sample includes about 180,000 clones, 84% of them seen just once. Sequenced sample: PBMCs. This clonotype originated in a girl aged 2-9 years in good health and CMV-seropositive. V and J are TRBV11-3 and TRBJ2-7; TRBD2 aligns across 13 bases. The CDR3 nucleotides read TGTGCCAGCAGCTTAGGACTAGCGGGAGGTTACGAGCAGTACTTC. It specifies CASSLGLAGGYEQYF. Drawing the rest from reference TRBV11-3 and TRBJ2-7, the complete variable domain is EAGVVQSPRYKIIEKKQPVAFWCNPISGHNTLYWYLQNLGQGPELLIRYENEEAVDDSQLPKDRFSAERLKGVDSTLKIQPAELGDSAVYLCASSLGLAGGYEQYFGPGTRLTVT.